Reported below is one T cell receptor (beta chain). This entry is derived from a study of shared clonotypes between healthy human individuals. Looking at the study overall: The donor pool was made up of two women and three men aged 18 to 49.

Libraries were prepared by immunoSEQ multiplex PCR; TCRdb keeps only in-frame clonotypes and omits some of them. The sample records hundreds of thousands of clones, 95% to 98% being singletons. V lost 4 bases and J lost 2, with 16 bases in between. CDR1 is SGDLS, CDR2 YYNGEE, per germline. CDR3 size: 15 residues. Positively selected for CCR7, the CD45RO-negative cells used as naive CD8 cells excluded terminally differentiated effector memory CD45RA+ cells. All donors were healthy HIV-negative adults lacking recent acute infections or vaccinations. The sequencing sample was made of naive CD8+ T cells sorted from blood. V usage is TRBV9 and J usage is TRBJ2-7; TRBD2 might be the D (5 bases). The sequence came from a young man in good health. This chain's CDR3 is CASSPPEGGAYEQYF. CDR3 DNA: TGTGCCAGCAGCCCCCCTGAGGGCGGCGCCTACGAGCAGTACTTC.